One T cell receptor (beta chain) is described in this entry. Its cognate antigen is unknown. This CDR3 has 19 residues. The V gene end was trimmed by 5 bases and the J gene end by 2 bases; junction bases not matched to a gene: 15. Germline V CDR1 and CDR2: SGDLS, YYNGEE. The data stem from a study of T cells in localized non-small cell lung cancer. Study-level results: When the top 100 tumor clones were examined, a median about 60 of them also appeared in the adjacent lung, which was paired and uninvolved. Tumor trailed uninvolved adjacent lung in T cell clonality, which peaked there. Sequence data derive from only one tumor region, so heterogeneity remains possible.

Repertoires were generated with immunoSEQ multiplex PCR, while TCRdb's copy carries only in-frame clones and drops some. The repertoire holds 1,300 to 1,500 clones, with roughly 25% as singletons. This specimen was normal lung tissue next to the tumor, taken before any cancer treatment. The receptor was derived from a male donor older than 55 with stage II lung adenocarcinoma. The rearrangement links TRBV9 to TRBJ2-1; 11 bases are shared with TRBD2. The CDR3 is CASSAGTSGTTYTYNEQFF. CDR3 bases: TGTGCCAGCAGTGCCGGGACTAGCGGTACAACATATACCTACAATGAGCAGTTCTTC.